The entry that follows covers one T cell receptor beta chain sequence. The record originates from a study of blood T cell repertoires in COVID-19. Profiling relied on immunoSEQ multiplex PCR, and the TCRdb table lists in-frame clones only, not all of them. The sample consists of roughly 180,000 clones, approximately 85% of them appearing once. V lost 0 bases and J 4 bases, leaving 10 bases between the germline ends. The germline CDR1 and CDR2 sequences are SGHRS and YFSETQ. This CDR3 region has 14 residues. Sequencing was carried out using PBMCs or T cells enriched from blood (not recorded which). The clonotype comes from a man aged 35-49 years who had recovered from COVID-19. This chain connects TRBV5-1 to TRBJ1-2; D may be TRBD1 (5 bases). CDR3: CASSLESGVYGYTF. CDR3 coding DNA: TGCGCCAGCAGCTTGGAATCGGGGGTCTATGGCTACACCTTC.